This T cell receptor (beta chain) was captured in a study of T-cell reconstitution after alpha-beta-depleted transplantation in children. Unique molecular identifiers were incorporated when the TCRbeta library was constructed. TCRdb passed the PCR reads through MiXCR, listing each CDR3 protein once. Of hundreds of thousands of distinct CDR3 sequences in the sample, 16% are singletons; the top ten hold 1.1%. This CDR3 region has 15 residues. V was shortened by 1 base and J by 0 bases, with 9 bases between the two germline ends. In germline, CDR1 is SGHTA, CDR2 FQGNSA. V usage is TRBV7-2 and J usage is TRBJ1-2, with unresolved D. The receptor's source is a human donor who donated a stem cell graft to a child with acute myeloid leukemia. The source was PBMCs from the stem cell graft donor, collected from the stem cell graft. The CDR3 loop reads CASSLDGKTNYGYTF. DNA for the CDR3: TGTGCCAGCAGCTTAGATGGGAAAACTAACTATGGCTACACCTTC.